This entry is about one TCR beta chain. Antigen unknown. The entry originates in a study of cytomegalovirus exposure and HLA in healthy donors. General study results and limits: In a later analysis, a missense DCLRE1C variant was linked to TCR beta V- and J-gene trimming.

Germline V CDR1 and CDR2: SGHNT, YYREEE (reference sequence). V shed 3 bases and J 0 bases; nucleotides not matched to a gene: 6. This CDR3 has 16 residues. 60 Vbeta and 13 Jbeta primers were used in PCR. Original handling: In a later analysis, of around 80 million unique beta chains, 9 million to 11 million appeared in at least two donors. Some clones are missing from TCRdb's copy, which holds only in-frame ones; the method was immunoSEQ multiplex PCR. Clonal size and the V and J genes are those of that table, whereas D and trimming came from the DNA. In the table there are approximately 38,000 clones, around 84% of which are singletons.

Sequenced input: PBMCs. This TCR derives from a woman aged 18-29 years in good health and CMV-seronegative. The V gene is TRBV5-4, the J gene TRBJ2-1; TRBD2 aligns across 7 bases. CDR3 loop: CASSSWLAVSYNEQFF. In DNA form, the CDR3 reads TGTGCCAGCAGCTCCTGGCTAGCGGTCTCCTACAATGAGCAGTTCTTC.